This record looks at one T cell receptor (beta chain) sequence and its context. The target of this receptor is not known. Read sequence stops 3 residues before the CDR3 end, and the germline J gene provides the missing end. Based on the germline V gene, the CDR1 and CDR2 sequences are SGHNT and YENEEA. There are 12 amino acids in the CDR3, from cysteine to phenylalanine inclusive. Of the CDR3's DNA, 27 bases were read; they are in frame from base 1. The immunoSEQ assay used multiplex PCR to amplify TCR beta CDR3 regions from an average of approximately 1,200 ng of genomic DNA per sample. The assay corrected primer bias using a complete synthetic TCR repertoire to establish an amplification baseline. The amplicons were sequenced on the Illumina platform. Turning to the authors' computational methods: Sequence errors were corrected by clustering with frequency ratios and a modified nearest-neighbor algorithm, and the sequences were then analyzed in the immunoSEQ Analyzer using IMGT gene definitions. At each rarefaction depth, TCR richness and evenness were averaged across 20 rarefaction repeats, and samples with fewer sequences than that depth were excluded. Wilcoxon rank sum tests with FDR correction were used to compare relative abundances of V, D and J genes between the groups. For the blinded duplicates, the intraclass correlation was nearly 96% for TCR richness and averaged 76.4% across about 66 gene segments. TCRdb took over this immuneACCESS table, retaining in-frame rearrangements with V and J assigned. Such tables are incomplete; in checked studies, under half of the missing clones stem from an unresolved V gene, and the remainder is unexplained. The D gene and trimming were derived from the DNA, and the V and J assignments and clone size from that table. The table held for this sample gives some 39,000 clones. The ten largest make up around 5.8% of the sample.

This record comes from a study of T cells in women clearing cervical HPV infection (dated by TCRdb to the late 2010s). Context from the whole study: Cases were some 26 women with histologically confirmed HPV16-related CIN3 or worse, including a couple of invasive cancers. Controls were 25 women whose single incident HPV16 infection cleared within 12 months without precancer or cancer developing. Blood from cases was collected at the visit at which the lesion was first identified, whereas blood from controls was collected once infection was no longer detected. For cases, a median interval of nearly 150 days, with an interquartile range of 90 to 200 days, was observed between lesion detection and blood sampling. HLA typing was available for only a few women, so HLA type could not be excluded as a confounder. This exploratory proof-of-principle case-control study, nested within the Guanacaste HPV Natural History Study in Costa Rica, compared TCR repertoires among women with different cervical HPV16 outcomes. Cases and controls were matched on year of sample collection and on age within five years. Cases had a median age of 34 years and controls had a median age of around 40, with no significant differences in baseline characteristics. In the parent cohort, 10,049 women aged 18 or older were enrolled in Guanacaste, Costa Rica, during about 1992 to 1995 and were followed for over six years. Five blinded duplicates per group were added as quality controls, so that 60 or so samples were obtained: 50 or so participants and some 10 replicates. Paper-wide results and their limitations: CIN3+ cases had significantly higher TCR repertoire richness than controls across sequencing depths, but evenness did not differ between the groups. The cross-sectional design could not show whether the associations came before the infection or were a result of it, and neither effector/memory subsets nor HPV-specific T cells were isolated. By combining richness with V gene abundances, random forest classifiers separated cases from controls with an estimated AUC of 0.83. T-cell numbers per sample were unknown, so richness differences could reflect varying T-cell content rather than repertoire biology. TRBV6-7 relative abundance was lower in cases than in controls (roughly 0.11% versus 0.16%; Bonferroni P = 0.0008).

Every participant had a single incident cervical HPV16 infection, and women with prevalent HPV16 infections were excluded. Cervical HPV DNA was detected with MY09/MY11 PCR, and genotyping was done with dot-blot hybridization. Fifteen mL of heparinized blood were centrifuged, and the buffy coat was aliquoted, frozen at -30°C, then stored at -80°C. QIAGEN kits were used to extract genomic DNA from the buffy coat specimens. The TCR originated in a woman between 18 and 70 years old with a cervical HPV16 infection that either progressed to CIN3+ or cleared (not recorded which). The sequence links TRBV11-3 to TRBJ1-2, with 7 bases in between that match TRBD1. The material sequenced was blood buffy coat. The CDR3 protein is CASSPGQSGYTF. The CDR3 DNA, read in part, is TGTGCCAGCAGCCCGGGACAGTCCGGC. The entire variable domain, with the stretches around the CDR3 drawn from the reference TRBV11-3 and TRBJ1-2 proteins, is EAGVVQSPRYKIIEKKQPVAFWCNPISGHNTLYWYLQNLGQGPELLIRYENEEAVDDSQLPKDRFSAERLKGVDSTLKIQPAELGDSAVYLCASSPGQSGYTFGSGTRLTVV.